The source of this T cell receptor beta chain is a study of regulatory dendritic cells for organ transplantation. FACS sorted CD4+ or CD8+ T cells into CD45RA+ naive and CD45RO+ memory. Produced via immunoSEQ multiplex PCR; TCRdb's table is partial and in-frame only. The table includes 25,000 or so clones, 82% detected once. The sample holds a few counts of this clone. Its antigen is unknown. Study-wide results and limits: Naive T cells showed high diversity, memory cells less, memory CD8+ least. The most alloreactive TCR clonotypes were found in resting memory CD8+ cells. Regulatory dendritic cells appeared to expand memory CD8+ clones less than mature ones.

Germline V gene sequence: CDR1 SEHNR, CDR2 FQNEAQ (reference sequence). The V segment lost 7 bases and the J segment 7 bases; nucleotides outside the gene matches: 4. CDR3 length: 13 amino acids. This chain uses TRBV7-9 with TRBJ1-6; 7 bases are shared with TRBD1. The sequence was obtained from a human donor in good health. Source material: naive CD4+ T cells from blood. Indicated subset: CD45RA+ naive T cells. CDR3 coding DNA: TGTGCCAGCACCGGGACAGAGAATTCACCCCTCCACTTT. Protein sequence: CASTGTENSPLHF.